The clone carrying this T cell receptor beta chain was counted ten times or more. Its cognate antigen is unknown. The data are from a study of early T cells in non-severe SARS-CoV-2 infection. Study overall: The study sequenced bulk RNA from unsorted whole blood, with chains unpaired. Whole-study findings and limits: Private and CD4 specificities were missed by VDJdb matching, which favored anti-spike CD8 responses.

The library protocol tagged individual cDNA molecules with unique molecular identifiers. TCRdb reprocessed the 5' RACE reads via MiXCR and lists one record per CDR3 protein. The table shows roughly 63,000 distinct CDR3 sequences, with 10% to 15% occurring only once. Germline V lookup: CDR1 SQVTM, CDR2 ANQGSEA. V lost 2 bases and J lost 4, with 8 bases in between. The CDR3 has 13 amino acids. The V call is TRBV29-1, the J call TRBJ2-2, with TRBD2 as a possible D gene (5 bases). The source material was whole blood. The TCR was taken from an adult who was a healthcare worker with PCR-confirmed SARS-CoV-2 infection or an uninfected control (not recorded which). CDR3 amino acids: CSVESGFTGELFF. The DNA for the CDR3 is TGCAGCGTTGAATCGGGGTTCACCGGGGAGCTGTTTTTT.